A selection of T cell receptor beta chains follows, all from one sample in a study of blood T cell repertoires in COVID-19. Sequencing used immunoSEQ multiplex PCR; TCRdb keeps in-frame clones, though not all of them. In the table there are 250,000 to 350,000 clones, roughly 87% of which are singletons. The sample consisted of peripheral blood. Receptors were obtained from a woman aged 45 to 65 who had recovered from COVID-19. The CDR3 runs from the conserved cysteine through the conserved F or W. Fields, in order: clone size, J gene, D gene, V gene, CDR3 DNA, CDR3 protein. A D gene is named only where the DNA matches it firmly. Clone size is not always given. Where it is, it says once, few, many or a class for expanded clones.

abundance: .; j_gene: TRBJ1-5; d_gene: .; v_gene: TRBV28; CDR3nt: TGTGCCAGCAGTTTTGGGGACACCCAGGGGCCCCAGCATTTT; CDR3aa: CASSFGDTQGPQHF
abundance: once; j_gene: TRBJ1-1; d_gene: TRBD1; v_gene: TRBV18; CDR3nt: TGTGCCAGCTCCACGTTGGTGCAGGGGGGTAGGTCGAACACTGAAGCTTTCTTT; CDR3aa: CASSTLVQGGRSNTEAFF
abundance: many; j_gene: TRBJ2-6; d_gene: .; v_gene: TRBV28; CDR3nt: TGTGCCGTCCCGGCAGGCCCTAACTCTGGGGCCAACGTCCTGACTTTC; CDR3aa: CAVPAGPNSGANVLTF
abundance: .; j_gene: TRBJ1-6; d_gene: .; v_gene: TRBV15; CDR3nt: TGTGCCACCAGCAGAGCGCTCAGGGGTAATTCACCCCTCCACTTT; CDR3aa: CATSRALRGNSPLHF
abundance: .; j_gene: TRBJ2-7; d_gene: TRBD2; v_gene: TRBV11-2; CDR3nt: TGTGCCAGCCGCAAATTAGCGGGCCCCGGGGATTTGGAGCAGTACTTC; CDR3aa: CASRKLAGPGDLEQYF
abundance: .; j_gene: TRBJ2-3; d_gene: .; v_gene: TRBV24-1; CDR3nt: TGTGCCACCGCGGAGCAGGGGATCACAGATACGCAGTATTTT; CDR3aa: CATAEQGITDTQYF
abundance: .; j_gene: TRBJ1-1; d_gene: TRBD1; v_gene: TRBV19; CDR3nt: TGTGCCAGTAGGCGTCCCCGGCGCAGGGGGCCAAACACTGAAGCTTTCTTT; CDR3aa: CASRRPRRRGPNTEAFF
abundance: .; j_gene: TRBJ1-3; d_gene: .; v_gene: TRBV9; CDR3nt: TGTGCCAGCAGCGTAGAGCTCGGGAACACCATATATTTT; CDR3aa: CASSVELGNTIYF
abundance: .; j_gene: TRBJ2-7; d_gene: .; v_gene: TRBV5-5; CDR3nt: TGTGCCAGCAGCCGCGAGGTTTACTCCTACGAGCAGTACTTC; CDR3aa: CASSREVYSYEQYF
abundance: .; j_gene: TRBJ2-1; d_gene: TRBD2; v_gene: TRBV18; CDR3nt: TGTGCCAGCTCGTTAGCGGGAGGGTACAATGAGCAGTTCTTC; CDR3aa: CASSLAGGYNEQFF
abundance: .; j_gene: TRBJ1-1; d_gene: .; v_gene: TRBV7-2; CDR3nt: TGTGCCAGCAGCCCCCACGCGCTTCCGAACACTGAAGCTTTCTTT; CDR3aa: CASSPHALPNTEAFF
abundance: .; j_gene: TRBJ2-2; d_gene: .; v_gene: TRBV18; CDR3nt: TGTGCCAGCTCACCAGGCCTTGGGCAGGGATCGAACACCGGGGAGCTGTTTTTT; CDR3aa: CASSPGLGQGSNTGELFF
abundance: few; j_gene: TRBJ1-5; d_gene: TRBD1; v_gene: TRBV10-3; CDR3nt: TGTGCCATCAGCCAAGGGGACAGAGGCCAGCCCCAGCATTTT; CDR3aa: CAISQGDRGQPQHF
abundance: few; j_gene: TRBJ1-2; d_gene: TRBD1; v_gene: TRBV4-1; CDR3nt: TGCGCCAGCAGCCAAGGGCCAGGGGGAAACTATGGCTACACCTTC; CDR3aa: CASSQGPGGNYGYTF
abundance: .; j_gene: TRBJ2-2; d_gene: .; v_gene: TRBV10-3; CDR3nt: TGTGCCATCAGTGGAGGGACCGGGGAGCTGTTTTTT; CDR3aa: CAISGGTGELFF
abundance: .; j_gene: TRBJ2-7; d_gene: TRBD2; v_gene: TRBV4-2; CDR3nt: TGTGCCAGCAGCACGTCCGGGACTAGCTCATACGAGCAGTACTTC; CDR3aa: CASSTSGTSSYEQYF
abundance: .; j_gene: TRBJ1-2; d_gene: TRBD1; v_gene: TRBV11-2; CDR3nt: TGTGCCAGCAGCTCCCTCCGGGACAGGGCGCACTATGGCTACACCTTC; CDR3aa: CASSSLRDRAHYGYTF
abundance: .; j_gene: TRBJ1-5; d_gene: .; v_gene: TRBV6-5; CDR3nt: TGTGCCAGCAGCCCCCCGACGGTCGGGGATCAGCCCCAGCATTTT; CDR3aa: CASSPPTVGDQPQHF
abundance: .; j_gene: TRBJ2-1; d_gene: TRBD2; v_gene: TRBV6-6; CDR3nt: TGTGCCAGCAGCTCGGGACTAGCGGGAAATGAGCAGTTCTTC; CDR3aa: CASSSGLAGNEQFF
abundance: .; j_gene: TRBJ2-7; d_gene: TRBD2; v_gene: TRBV9; CDR3nt: TGTGCCAGCAGCGTAGATCCGGCGGGGGGGCGCGAGCAGTACTTC; CDR3aa: CASSVDPAGGREQYF
abundance: once; j_gene: TRBJ1-1; d_gene: TRBD1; v_gene: TRBV6-1; CDR3nt: TGTGCCAGCAGTGAAGCGTTGGGCAGGGGGCGGACTGAAGCTTTCTTT; CDR3aa: CASSEALGRGRTEAFF
abundance: .; j_gene: TRBJ2-7; d_gene: .; v_gene: TRBV10-3; CDR3nt: TGTGCCATCAGTGCCAGTGGGGGGACTGCCTACGAGCAGTACTTC; CDR3aa: CAISASGGTAYEQYF
abundance: .; j_gene: TRBJ2-1; d_gene: TRBD2; v_gene: TRBV6-5; CDR3nt: TGTGCCAGCACCCCGCTGGGAGGGAGTAATGAGCAGTTCTTC; CDR3aa: CASTPLGGSNEQFF
abundance: .; j_gene: TRBJ1-2; d_gene: TRBD1; v_gene: TRBV3-1/TRBV3-2; CDR3nt: TGTGCCAGCAGCCAAGATCAGACAGGGTATGGCTACACCTTC; CDR3aa: CASSQDQTGYGYTF
abundance: .; j_gene: TRBJ2-5; d_gene: .; v_gene: TRBV30; CDR3nt: TGTGGCAAGGGGGCGGGAGGTAAAGAGACCCAGTACTTC; CDR3aa: CGKGAGGKETQYF
abundance: .; j_gene: TRBJ2-2; d_gene: TRBD2; v_gene: TRBV2; CDR3nt: TGTGCCAGCGGGAGGACTAGGTCGAACACCGGGGAGCTGTTTTTT; CDR3aa: CASGRTRSNTGELFF
abundance: .; j_gene: TRBJ1-5; d_gene: .; v_gene: TRBV19; CDR3nt: TGTGCCAGTAGTCCCCGGACAGGCAATCAGCCCCAGCATTTT; CDR3aa: CASSPRTGNQPQHF
abundance: .; j_gene: TRBJ2-6; d_gene: TRBD1; v_gene: TRBV19; CDR3nt: TGTGCCAGTAGTAGTCAGCACAGGGGATCCGGGGCCAACGTCCTGACTTTC; CDR3aa: CASSSQHRGSGANVLTF
abundance: .; j_gene: TRBJ2-2; d_gene: TRBD2; v_gene: TRBV6-2/TRBV6-3; CDR3nt: TGTGCCAGCAGTTACTCGAGCGGGGGGCCGGAAACCGGGGAGCTGTTTTTT; CDR3aa: CASSYSSGGPETGELFF
abundance: .; j_gene: TRBJ1-5; d_gene: TRBD1; v_gene: TRBV6-2/TRBV6-3; CDR3nt: TGTGCCAGCAGTTATCTTCCGGGACAGGGACAACCATTCAATCAGCCCCAGCATTTT; CDR3aa: CASSYLPGQGQPFNQPQHF
abundance: .; j_gene: TRBJ2-1; d_gene: TRBD2; v_gene: TRBV5-1; CDR3nt: TGCGCCAGCAGCCTACTCCCAAGCGGGAGTAGCGATGAGCAGTTCTTC; CDR3aa: CASSLLPSGSSDEQFF
abundance: .; j_gene: TRBJ1-1; d_gene: .; v_gene: TRBV11-2; CDR3nt: TGTGCCAGCAGCTTAATACAAGTCACTGAAGCTTTCTTT; CDR3aa: CASSLIQVTEAFF
abundance: .; j_gene: TRBJ2-5; d_gene: TRBD2; v_gene: TRBV11-2; CDR3nt: TGTGCCAGCAGCCCTCGGGGTAGCGGGGTACTTCAAGAGACCCAGTACTTC; CDR3aa: CASSPRGSGVLQETQYF
abundance: .; j_gene: TRBJ1-1; d_gene: TRBD1; v_gene: TRBV6-1; CDR3nt: TGTGCCACCGGGACAGGGGTAACAGCTTTCTTT; CDR3aa: CATGTGVTAFF
abundance: few; j_gene: TRBJ2-7; d_gene: TRBD2; v_gene: TRBV14; CDR3nt: TGTGCCAGCAGCCAAGCCGCTAGCGGGGGGGCCGAGCAGTACTTC; CDR3aa: CASSQAASGGAEQYF
abundance: .; j_gene: TRBJ2-3; d_gene: TRBD2; v_gene: TRBV27; CDR3nt: TGTGCCAGCAGTTTGTCGGGAGGGCGAAGCACAGATACGCAGTATTTT; CDR3aa: CASSLSGGRSTDTQYF
abundance: .; j_gene: TRBJ2-7; d_gene: TRBD2; v_gene: TRBV4-3; CDR3nt: TGCGCCAGCAGCCAAGATCACGGGGCGGGGGTTACCTACGAGCAGTACTTC; CDR3aa: CASSQDHGAGVTYEQYF
abundance: .; j_gene: TRBJ1-1; d_gene: .; v_gene: TRBV6-5; CDR3nt: TGTGCCAGCAGGGGGAGACAGAACACTGAAGCTTTCTTT; CDR3aa: CASRGRQNTEAFF
abundance: .; j_gene: TRBJ2-1; d_gene: .; v_gene: TRBV6-5; CDR3nt: TGTGCCAGCATTCTAGCGATCGCGGGGTACAATGAGCAGTTCTTC; CDR3aa: CASILAIAGYNEQFF
abundance: .; j_gene: TRBJ2-1; d_gene: .; v_gene: TRBV5-1; CDR3nt: TGCGCCAGCAGCTTGGGTGAGTTTATGGGAGATGAGCAGTTCTTC; CDR3aa: CASSLGEFMGDEQFF
abundance: .; j_gene: TRBJ2-5; d_gene: .; v_gene: TRBV4-1; CDR3nt: TGCGCCAGCAGCCAAAAAGGGGGGGGCGTCGAGACCCAGTACTTC; CDR3aa: CASSQKGGGVETQYF